These 19 T cell receptor beta chains share one sample of origin, sequenced in a study of blood T cell repertoires in COVID-19. Sequencing was performed with immunoSEQ multiplex PCR; in TCRdb, only in-frame clones are kept and a portion is missing. This repertoire shows under 300,000 clones, 83% found once; its top ten account for approximately 5.4%. Sequencing input: peripheral blood. These receptors all come from an older man with acute or convalescent COVID-19.

The genes are TRBV6-4 and TRBJ2-1; 10 nucleotides agree with TRBD2. This CDR3 has 15 amino acids. V lost 3 bases, J lost 7 bases, and 6 bases stayed unmatched. Germline-derived CDR1 and CDR2 are MRHNA and SNTAGT. The CDR3 DNA sequence: TGTGCCAGCAGTGATAGCGGGAGGCTGGGAAATGAGCAGTTCTTC. This encodes CASSDSGRLGNEQFF.

V gene TRBV5-1 combines with J gene TRBJ2-3; 7 bases map to TRBD1. The germline gives CDR1 SGHRS, CDR2 YFSETQ. J was trimmed by 8 bases and V by 4 bases; bases with no gene match: 10. The CDR3 covers 14 residues. Here the CDR3 reads CASSQGEPEATQYF. In DNA form, the CDR3 reads TGCGCCAGCAGCCAGGGGGAACCGGAGGCTACGCAGTATTTT.

Only a few counts were recorded for this clone. The V gene is TRBV30, the J gene TRBJ1-6; TRBD1 aligns across 8 bases. Germline trimming cut 0 bases from V and 7 bases from J; bases unmatched to any gene: 17. CDR1 is GTSNPN, CDR2 SVGIG, per germline (reference sequence). This CDR3 has 19 residues. In nucleotides, the CDR3 is TGTGCCTGGAGTGTACGATGGTTAGGACAGGGCGTCGGGAATTCACCCCTCCACTTT. Amino acids: CAWSVRWLGQGVGNSPLHF.

The chain couples TRBV6-5 to TRBJ1-2; 11 bases map to TRBD1. The length of the CDR3 is 13 residues. The germline V gene has CDR1 MNHEY and CDR2 SVGAGI. J lost 8 bases, V lost 6 bases, and 5 bases had no gene match. Written as DNA, the CDR3 is TGTGCCAGCAGCCGGGGGACAGGGGGAGGCTACACCTTC. Translating it yields CASSRGTGGGYTF.

This clone was detected a few times. Other DNA sequences within the sample encode an identical CDR3. The chain recombines TRBV7-2 with TRBJ1-2, with TRBD1 identical over 7 bases. The CDR3 length is 14 residues. V dropped 1 base and J dropped 5; count of bases not matched to a gene: 4. Per the germline V gene, CDR1 is SGHTA and CDR2 is FQGNSA. The CDR3 DNA reads as TGTGCCAGCAGCTTAGGACAGGGTTTTTATGGCTACACCTTC. It yields the protein CASSLGQGFYGYTF.

The V call is TRBV9, the J call TRBJ2-1; 8 positions agree with TRBD2. The CDR3 has 15 residues. The V gene's germline CDR1 is SGDLS and CDR2 YYNGEE. Germline trimming cut 4 bases from V and 2 bases from J; bases unmatched to any gene: 5. DNA of the CDR3: TGTGCCAGCAGCTTTAGCGGGACTACCTACAATGAGCAGTTCTTC. Translating gives CASSFSGTTYNEQFF.

This clone was detected a few times. This chain joins TRBV1 and TRBJ2-3; the table calls TRBD2, which could not be checked here. TRBV1 is deemed a pseudogene. The CDR3 is made up of 16 amino acids. The CDR3, as DNA: TGCACCAGCAGCCAGACCTGGACTGTACGCACAGATACGCAGTATTTT. Its protein is CTSSQTWTVRTDTQYF.

The chain employs TRBV7-2 and TRBJ1-2, with 8 bases identical to TRBD1. Germline lookup yields CDR1 SGHTA and CDR2 FQGNSA. The V gene end was trimmed by 4 bases and the J gene end by 4 bases; junction bases not matched to a gene: 8. The CDR3 covers 15 residues. The CDR3 nucleotides are TGTGCCAGCAGCTCAACCAGGGGGCTAGGCTATGGCTACACCTTC. This gives the protein CASSSTRGLGYGYTF.

The J gene is TRBJ1-1, the V gene TRBV29-1, with D hard to call. Germline assignment: CDR1 SQVTM and CDR2 ANQGSEA. The CDR3 covers 12 residues. V lost 6 bases, J lost 2 bases, and 10 bases lay in between. CDR3 in DNA: TGCAGCGTCCATACAGTAAACACTGAAGCTTTCTTT. This encodes CSVHTVNTEAFF.

The rearrangement joins TRBV10-3 to TRBJ2-6, with TRBD1 matching over 12 bases. CDR3 length: 17 residues. Germline V gives CDR1 ENHRY, CDR2 SYGVKD. Unmatched junction bases numbered 2, after V lost 4 bases and J lost 1 base. The CDR3 nucleotides are TGTGCCATCAGTGGGGGACAGGGGGCTTCTGGGGCCAACGTCCTGACTTTC. This encodes CAISGGQGASGANVLTF.

The V gene is TRBV7-9, the J gene TRBJ1-1; TRBD1 might be the D (5 bases). The germline gives CDR1 SEHNR, CDR2 FQNEAQ (reference sequence). V gave up 1 base and J gave up 5 bases, with 11 bases separating them. CDR3 length: 14 amino acids. CDR3 protein: CASSLVSGITEAFF. The CDR3 DNA follows: TGTGCCAGCAGCTTAGTTTCAGGGATTACTGAAGCTTTCTTT.

The chain carries TRBV10-3 and TRBJ2-3; D is perhaps TRBD2 (6 bases). The V gene lost 0 bases and the J gene lost 4 bases, with 14 bases spanning the gap. The CDR3 loop spans 16 amino acids. The germline V gene encodes CDR1 ENHRY and CDR2 SYGVKD. CDR3 in amino acids: CAISESVGGEADTQYF. CDR3 sequence (DNA): TGTGCCATCAGTGAGTCGGTGGGAGGAGAGGCAGATACGCAGTATTTT.

This chain connects TRBV21-1 to TRBJ1-1; TRBD1 reflects the table's D call only, with no check against the DNA. TRBV21-1 is listed as a pseudogene. There are 18 residues in the CDR3. The CDR3 coding sequence is TGTGCCAGCAGCAAATGGGGGACAGGTTGCTTTCTCGGCACTGAAGCTTTCTTT. It specifies CASSKWGTGCFLGTEAFF.

The chain links TRBV7-2 to TRBJ2-7, with 11 bases fitting TRBD1. Germline CDR1 SGHTA, CDR2 FQGNSA. V trimming: 4 bases; J trimming: 4 bases; junction bases outside the gene matches: 6. The CDR3 loop spans 15 amino acids. CDR3 protein: CASSSDRGLGYEQYF. CDR3 bases: TGTGCCAGCAGCTCGGACAGGGGGCTAGGATACGAGCAGTACTTC.

The chain recombines TRBV27 with TRBJ2-2; TRBD1 matches 9 bases. The V gene's germline CDR1 is MNHEY and CDR2 SMNVEV (reference sequence). The CDR3 is made up of 16 amino acids. V was pared by 3 bases and J by 4 bases, with 6 bases of the junction left unmatched. The CDR3 DNA is TGTGCCAGCAGTTTCACAGGGGGCGATGGCACCGGGGAGCTGTTTTTT. Its protein product is CASSFTGGDGTGELFF.

V is TRBV3-1 (or the pseudogene TRBV3-2) and J is TRBJ1-1; TRBD1 matches 8 bases. The CDR3 totals 14 residues. Trimming took 4 bases from V and 3 from J; bases not matched to a gene: 4. Looked up from germline, CDR1 is LGHDT and CDR2 is YNNKEL (reference sequence). The CDR3 is CASSRTGLYTEAFF. DNA of the CDR3: TGTGCCAGCAGCCGGACAGGGTTGTACACTGAAGCTTTCTTT.

This clone was detected once. This chain joins TRBV19 and TRBJ1-1; D is perhaps TRBD1 (6 bases). The CDR3 is made up of 14 amino acids. CDR1 LNHDA and CDR2 SQIVND come from the germline V gene (reference sequence). The V and J ends lost 5 bases and 2 bases respectively, with 12 bases between them. CDR3 region: CASSLEGGNTEAFF. As DNA, the CDR3 is TGTGCCAGTAGTCTCGAAGGGGGAAACACTGAAGCTTTCTTT.

The rearrangement links TRBV4-1 to TRBJ2-5; D gene uncertain. Trimming removed 4 bases from V and 4 bases from J, with 10 bases in between. This CDR3 is 13 amino acids long. Germline-derived CDR1 and CDR2 are MGHRA and YSYEKL. Here the CDR3 reads CASSRLTGETQYF. CDR3 nucleotide sequence: TGCGCCAGCAGCCGCCTAACCGGAGAGACCCAGTACTTC.

V and J are TRBV28 and TRBJ2-2; D is undetermined. This CDR3 has 16 amino acids. Between the trimmed V and J ends, which lost 7 bases and 0 bases, there was a span of 15 bases. Germline CDR1 is MDHEN and CDR2 is SYDVKM. This CDR3 reads CASMGRSPANTGELFF. The DNA of the CDR3 is TGTGCCAGCATGGGCAGGTCGCCCGCGAACACCGGGGAGCTGTTTTTT.